A selection of T cell receptor beta chains follows, all from one sample in a study of siplizumab effects on memory and regulatory T cells. Profiled with immunoSEQ multiplex PCR; TCRdb holds only in-frame clones, not every one. The data show some 7,700 clones, roughly 69% seen once. Sequenced sample: effector memory CD8+ T cells sorted from blood. These receptors came from a human donor in good health. CDR3s include the opening cysteine and the closing phenylalanine or tryptophan. D genes are given only for firm matches.

TRBD2,16,TRBV29-1,CSVLLAGGPGTGELFF
TRBD2,16,TRBV2,CASSEGVGLAVYEQYF
.,17,TRBV2,CASRRWRFPSSYNEQFF
.,12,TRBV7-9,CASSPLTYEQYF
TRBD1,17,TRBV5-1,CASSWPGQGLHQETQYF
TRBD1,15,TRBV6-4,CATALGTGGTDTQYF
.,12,TRBV29-1,CSVHRLTGGAFF
TRBD1,19,TRBV4-2,CASSHLPRTGDVNTDTQYF
.,12,TRBV27,CASASGSYGYTF
.,14,TRBV5-1,CASSFVDPQETQYF
TRBD2,15,TRBV6-1,CASSEASGGGETQYF
TRBD2,15,TRBV6-4,CASSDSTSGSNEQFF
.,16,TRBV6-7,CASSYSMVQGWETQYF
.,11,TRBV5-1,CASSTGGGYTF
.,15,TRBV2,CASSHGQILPSEQYF
.,14,TRBV5-8,CASKGGGDVQPQHF
.,14,TRBV5-6,CASSLAAAEETQYF
.,13,TRBV6-5,CASSPTDYNEQFF
TRBD2,15,TRBV6-5,CASSRVAGDYNEQFF
TRBD2,16,TRBV11-2,CASSLELAGALDEQFF
TRBD2,15,TRBV7-9,CASSLVAGGPDTQYF
TRBD2,16,TRBV9,CASSVLAGDSTDTQYF
.,14,TRBV30,CAWSVGGAGETQYF
.,13,TRBV5-4,CASSFDNSYEQYF
.,12,TRBV7-9,CASRRTNTEAFF
TRBD1,15,TRBV7-9,CASSLGRQGYYGYTF
TRBD2,15,TRBV15,CATEDSGGGADTQYF
.,15,TRBV15,CATSRDGGGANVLTF
.,15,TRBV7-2,CASSSPWLVEETQYF
TRBD1,16,TRBV4-1,CASSQEGGQVKNEQFF
.,14,TRBV6-4,CASRTGAIVGELFF
.,15,TRBV7-9,CASSRPGGAYNEQFF
.,13,TRBV6-5,CASSSDSYNEQFF
.,15,TRBV5-5,CASSLVGTLQETQYF
.,15,TRBV4-1,CASSQVKGYSYGYTF
.,13,TRBV6-1,CASRYQGNYGYTF
.,13,TRBV7-2,CASSWAGNQPQHF
.,12,TRBV5-6,CASSLAQYGYTF
.,15,TRBV7-3,CASSLKVSGYNEQFF
.,14,TRBV16,CASSQRWAFSGYTF
.,13,TRBV5-6,CASSLERTGGYTF
.,14,TRBV4-2,CASSLIGESYEQYF
.,15,TRBV7-9,CASSQQGSPGDTQYF
.,14,TRBV6-5,CASTFHSSYNEQFF
.,13,TRBV25-1,CASSGGPYYEQYF
.,14,TRBV6-5,CAISTAGKADEQYF
.,16,TRBV14,CASSPEWWRGVTEAFF
TRBD1,17,TRBV6-1,CASSEYEDRATNYGYTF
.,12,TRBV2,CASGRGLDEQYF
.,12,TRBV5-6,CASSPDHETQYF
TRBD2,14,TRBV5-4,CASTWGRGGNEQFF
.,12,TRBV5-6,CASSLVQGPTFF
.,12,TRBV29-1,CSVDKGYNEQFF
TRBD1,14,TRBV7-6,CASSGQTGFHEQFF
.,13,TRBV25-1,CASSVAGEVETFF
TRBD2,18,TRBV6-4,CASSPTSGTDYSYNEQFF
TRBD1,14,TRBV6-5,CASSGQGATDTQYF